This passage covers 22 T cell receptor beta chains from one sample sequenced in a study of spatial heterogeneity in lung cancer. MiXCR, run by TCRdb on the 5' RACE reads, gives a single entry per CDR3 protein. The sample lists 60,000 to 80,000 distinct CDR3 sequences, about 14% occurring once. Time point reported: sample taken at primary tumor resection. Whole RNA was taken from tumor, nontumor lung or frozen PBMC; it was then sequenced unsorted. Sequenced material: PBMCs, taken at surgery. The receptors shown here come from a male donor with early-stage non-small cell lung cancer.

This clonotype has only a few counts. CDR3 protein: CASSEGDRVEGETQYF. The CDR3 DNA reads as TGTGCCAGCAGTGAAGGGGACAGGGTGGAAGGAGAGACCCAGTACTTC. The chain joins TRBV25-1 to TRBJ2-5, with TRBD1 matching over 9 bases. This CDR3 comprises 16 residues. V lost 2 bases, J lost 4 bases, and 8 bases stayed unmatched. From germline, CDR1 is MGHDK and CDR2 SYGVNS.

This clonotype was detected a few times. The chain is built from TRBV4-2 and TRBJ2-1, with D perhaps TRBD1 or TRBD2 (5 bases each). The CDR3 runs 18 residues. Germline assignment: CDR1 LGHNA and CDR2 YNFKEQ. V dropped 0 bases and J dropped 4 bases, with 19 bases sitting between them. CDR3 in amino acids: CASSQDPSQMGRYNEQFF. DNA of the CDR3: TGTGCCAGCAGCCAAGATCCCTCCCAAATGGGACGGTACAATGAGCAGTTCTTC.

This clonotype was recorded a few times. The chain recombines TRBV20-1 with TRBJ2-1; D is possibly TRBD2 (6 bases). This CDR3 is built from 15 residues. V lost 3 bases and J lost 3, with 15 bases in between. CDR1 and CDR2 from the germline V gene are DFQATT and SNEGSKA (reference sequence). The CDR3 loop reads CSASSGTGGYNEQFF. DNA of the CDR3: TGCAGTGCTAGCAGTGGGACTGGGGGCTACAATGAGCAGTTCTTC.

This chain uses TRBV30 with TRBJ1-1; unclear D gene. The CDR3 sequence is 11 residues long. Germline V gene sequence: CDR1 GTSNPN, CDR2 SVGIG (reference sequence). Deletions cut 8 bases from V and 3 bases from J, with 10 bases between. The CDR3 region is CAPQNHTEAFF. The CDR3 DNA reads TGTGCCCCCCAGAACCACACTGAAGCTTTCTTT.

The chain links TRBV6-2 or TRBV6-3 to TRBJ1-2; tentative D call: TRBD1 (5 bases). The CDR3 is 13 residues long. V was cut by 6 bases and J by 4 bases, with 12 bases left in between. The V gene's germline CDR1 is MNHEY and CDR2 SVGEGT. The CDR3 spells CASSETDFYGYTF. For the CDR3, the DNA is TGTGCCAGCAGCGAGACAGACTTCTATGGCTACACCTTC.

There are a few counts of this clonotype. The chain recombines TRBV12-3 or TRBV12-4 with TRBJ1-1, with 7 bases that match TRBD1. J was trimmed by 9 bases and V by 6 bases; bases with no gene match: 7. The CDR3 contains 12 residues. CDR3 protein: CASSRSTGQAFF. In nucleotides, the CDR3 is TGTGCCAGCAGCCGATCGACAGGGCAAGCTTTCTTT.

The rearrangement uses TRBV7-9 and TRBJ1-1, with D maybe TRBD1 (5 bases). The CDR3 has 14 amino acids. CDR1 is SEHNR, CDR2 FQNEAQ, per germline (reference sequence). Trimming shortened V by 1 base and J by 1 base, and 7 bases separated the two germline ends. CDR3 nucleotides: TGTGCCAGCAGCTTAGGCAGGGCGAACACTGAAGCTTTCTTT. This sequence encodes CASSLGRANTEAFF.

The chain is built from TRBV7-2 and TRBJ2-5; perhaps TRBD1 as D (6 bases). The ends were cut back, 5 bases at V and 7 bases at J, with 14 bases in the middle. The CDR3 consists of 13 residues. The germline gives CDR1 SGHTA, CDR2 FQGNSA. For the CDR3, the DNA is TGTGCCAGCAGCGGGCCCTTAGGGGGGACCCAGTACTTC. Amino acids: CASSGPLGGTQYF.

This chain joins TRBV3-1 and TRBJ1-1, with D possibly matching TRBD1 (6 bases). Germline-derived CDR1 and CDR2 are LGHDT and YNNKEL (reference sequence). Between the trimmed V and J ends, which lost 4 bases and 7 bases, there was a span of 16 bases. The CDR3 sequence is 14 residues long. The CDR3 nucleotides are TGTGCCAGCAGCCGTCGGCAGGGGCAGGATGAAGCTTTCTTT. It yields the protein CASSRRQGQDEAFF.

V usage is TRBV5-1 and J usage is TRBJ1-2, with D maybe TRBD1 (5 bases). Trimming removed 1 base at V and 3 bases at J, with 10 bases between. The germline V gene has CDR1 SGHRS and CDR2 YFSETQ. The CDR3 loop spans 14 amino acids. This chain's CDR3 is CASSLTGGHYGYTF. The CDR3 DNA reads as TGCGCCAGCAGCTTGACGGGGGGTCACTATGGCTACACCTTC.

This chain uses TRBV14 with TRBJ1-5; 7 bases map to TRBD1. Looked up from germline, CDR1 is SGHDN and CDR2 is FVKESK. Losses at the gene ends were 0 bases for V and 3 bases for J; bases not matched to a gene: 29. The CDR3 has 24 amino acids. In nucleotides, the CDR3 is TGTGCCAGCAGCCAAGAATGGAGACAGGGTATCTTCTTGGGGTTTAGGGCTAACAATCAGCCCCAGCATTTT. This codes for CASSQEWRQGIFLGFRANNQPQHF. The entire variable domain, with the rest obtained from reference TRBV14 and TRBJ1-5, is as follows: EAGVTQFPSHSVIEKGQTVTLRCDPISGHDNLYWYRRVMGKEIKFLLHFVKESKQDESGMPNNRFLAERTGGTYSTLKVQPAELEDSGVYFCASSQEWRQGIFLGFRANNQPQHFGDGTRLSIL.

The CDR3 DNA reads as TGCAGTGCTAGTGTCAGGGGAAGGTCGGAAGCTTTCTTT. This encodes CSASVRGRSEAFF. The V gene is TRBV20-1, the J gene TRBJ1-1, with a possible D match to TRBD1 (6 bases). Deletions cut 3 bases from V and 8 bases from J, with 16 bases between. The CDR3 runs to 13 residues. Germline assignment: CDR1 DFQATT and CDR2 SNEGSKA (reference sequence).

This clonotype was observed a handful of times. The chain carries TRBV9 and TRBJ1-2; D not certain. Trimming cost V 4 bases and J 8 bases, with 12 bases left between them. The CDR3 sequence is 12 residues long. Per the germline V gene, CDR1 is SGDLS and CDR2 is YYNGEE. The CDR3 loop reads CASSRESLGYTF. In nucleotides, the CDR3 is TGTGCCAGCAGCCGGGAGTCCCTCGGCTACACCTTC.

This clonotype was observed a few times. CDR3 loop: CSARDRASTDTQYF. The CDR3 DNA is TGCAGTGCTAGAGACAGGGCTAGCACAGATACGCAGTATTTT. The chain couples TRBV20-1 to TRBJ2-3, with D tentatively TRBD1 (5 bases). Germline CDR1 and CDR2: DFQATT and SNEGSKA (reference sequence). The CDR3 has 14 amino acids. V was clipped by 0 bases and J by 0 bases, with 7 bases between them.

This clonotype occurred a few times. The V and J genes are TRBV5-1 and TRBJ2-5; no firm D call. This CDR3 has 14 residues. Germline V lookup: CDR1 SGHRS, CDR2 YFSETQ. V lost 6 bases, J lost 3 bases, and 15 bases lay in between. Here the CDR3 DNA reads TGCGCCAGCAAAGTCAGAACCACCGAAGAGACCCAGTACTTC. Its translation is CASKVRTTEETQYF.

The J gene is TRBJ1-1, the V gene TRBV27; D is perhaps TRBD1 (5 bases). The V end was cut by 6 bases, the J end by 0 bases, with 11 bases between. Germline V lookup: CDR1 MNHEY, CDR2 SMNVEV (reference sequence). The CDR3 runs to 14 residues. CDR3 amino acids: CASREGRLNTEAFF. CDR3 nucleotides: TGTGCCAGCAGGGAGGGACGTTTGAACACTGAAGCTTTCTTT.

The chain is built from TRBV10-3 and TRBJ1-1; perhaps TRBD1 as D (5 bases). CDR1 and CDR2 from the germline V gene are ENHRY and SYGVKD. The CDR3 consists of 13 residues. V dropped 4 bases and J dropped 4 bases, with 10 bases sitting between them. The DNA of the CDR3 is TGTGCCATCAGTGGTAGGGGTACCACTGAAGCTTTCTTT. It is translated as CAISGRGTTEAFF.

This chain connects TRBV20-1 to TRBJ1-1; a possible D gene is TRBD1 (5 bases). The germline V and J ends were trimmed by 5 bases and 0 bases, with 16 bases remaining between them. The germline CDR1 and CDR2 sequences are DFQATT and SNEGSKA (reference sequence). This CDR3 contains 15 residues. CDR3 nucleotide sequence: TGCAGTGCTCGACGTGCAGGGACTATGAACACTGAAGCTTTCTTT. Amino acids: CSARRAGTMNTEAFF.

This clonotype came up many times. The V and J genes are TRBV20-1 and TRBJ1-5, with D uncertain. Trimming removed 6 bases at V and 3 bases at J, with 9 bases between. Looked up from germline, CDR1 is DFQATT and CDR2 is SNEGSKA (reference sequence). This CDR3 contains 12 residues. This chain's CDR3 is CSAAPPNQPQHF. The CDR3 region has the DNA TGCAGTGCCGCTCCGCCCAATCAGCCCCAGCATTTT.

The V call is TRBV7-2, the J call TRBJ1-2, with D possibly matching TRBD1 (6 bases). The germline V gene encodes CDR1 SGHTA and CDR2 FQGNSA. The CDR3 is 16 residues long. Trimming left V 5 bases short and J 7 bases short, with 23 bases between. CDR3: CASSPDGRTVSFGYTF. The CDR3 bases are TGTGCCAGCAGCCCAGACGGCCGGACAGTGTCCTTTGGCTACACCTTC.

V and J are TRBV19 and TRBJ1-1; TRBD1 is a possible D gene (6 bases). CDR1 is LNHDA, CDR2 SQIVND, per germline (reference sequence). V lost 5 bases, J lost 2 bases, and 9 bases lay in between. This CDR3 has 13 residues. The CDR3 loop reads CASSQGRNTEAFF. CDR3 nucleotides: TGTGCCAGTAGTCAGGGGAGAAACACTGAAGCTTTCTTT.

This chain connects TRBV4-1 to TRBJ1-2; D unresolved. CDR3 length: 15 residues. V gave up 0 bases and J gave up 1 base, with 9 bases separating them. CDR1 and CDR2 (germline): MGHRA, YSYEKL. CDR3 sequence (DNA): TGCGCCAGCAGCCAAGATCGAGCGATTAACTATGGCTACACCTTC. This sequence encodes CASSQDRAINYGYTF.